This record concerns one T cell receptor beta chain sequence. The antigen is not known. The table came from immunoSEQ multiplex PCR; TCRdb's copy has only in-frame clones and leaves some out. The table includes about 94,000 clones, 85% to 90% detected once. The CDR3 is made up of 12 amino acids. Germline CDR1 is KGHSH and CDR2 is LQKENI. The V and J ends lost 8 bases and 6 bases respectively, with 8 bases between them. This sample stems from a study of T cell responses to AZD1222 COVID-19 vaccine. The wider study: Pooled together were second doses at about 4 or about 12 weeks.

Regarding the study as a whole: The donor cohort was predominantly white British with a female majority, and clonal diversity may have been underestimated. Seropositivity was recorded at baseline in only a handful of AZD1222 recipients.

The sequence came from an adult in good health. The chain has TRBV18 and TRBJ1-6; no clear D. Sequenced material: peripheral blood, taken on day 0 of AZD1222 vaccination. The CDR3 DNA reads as TGTGCCAGCGCCACGGGTAATTCACCCCTCCACTTT. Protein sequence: CASATGNSPLHF.